This T cell receptor (beta chain) was identified in a study of early T cells in non-severe SARS-CoV-2 infection. Study background: Sequenced bulk RNA came from whole blood that was unsorted, and chains were unpaired.

The germline CDR1 and CDR2 sequences are SGHKS and YYEKEE (reference sequence). The CDR3 totals 12 residues. With 1 base removed from V and 6 bases from J, the gap between germline ends came to 6 bases. Individual cDNA molecules each received unique molecular identifiers attached to them. TCRdb re-called the 5' RACE reads with MiXCR, one entry per CDR3 protein. The repertoire includes 20,000 to 30,000 distinct CDR3 sequences, roughly 4.2% of them detected once, and approximately 5.6% sits in the top ten. Points from the study as a whole: Private and CD4 specificities were missed by VDJdb matching, skewed to anti-spike CD8.

This clonotype was seen at least ten times. The antigen is undetermined. The rearrangement joins TRBV5-5 to TRBJ2-3; no reliable D call. The sequence was obtained from an adult who was a healthcare worker with PCR-confirmed SARS-CoV-2 infection or an uninfected control (not recorded which). Sequencing was performed on whole blood. The CDR3 reads CASSLISDTQYF. CDR3 DNA sequence: TGTGCCAGCAGCTTGATTAGCGATACGCAGTATTTT.